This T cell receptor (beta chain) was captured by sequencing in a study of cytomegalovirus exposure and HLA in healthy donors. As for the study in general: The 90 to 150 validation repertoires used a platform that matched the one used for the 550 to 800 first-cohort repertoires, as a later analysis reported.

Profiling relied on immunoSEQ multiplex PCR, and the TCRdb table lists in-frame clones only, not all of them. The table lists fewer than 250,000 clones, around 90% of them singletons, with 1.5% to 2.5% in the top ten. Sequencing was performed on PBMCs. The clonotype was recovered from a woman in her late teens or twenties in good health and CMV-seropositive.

The CDR3 is CASSLVGTGTEAFF. For the CDR3, the DNA is TGTGCCAGCAGCTTAGTTGGGACAGGGACTGAAGCTTTCTTT. V usage is TRBV11-2 and J usage is TRBJ1-1; 9 bases are shared with TRBD1. V trimming: 1 base; J trimming: 5 bases; junction bases outside the gene matches: 2. Germline V gene sequence: CDR1 SGHAT, CDR2 FQNNGV. The CDR3 consists of 14 residues.